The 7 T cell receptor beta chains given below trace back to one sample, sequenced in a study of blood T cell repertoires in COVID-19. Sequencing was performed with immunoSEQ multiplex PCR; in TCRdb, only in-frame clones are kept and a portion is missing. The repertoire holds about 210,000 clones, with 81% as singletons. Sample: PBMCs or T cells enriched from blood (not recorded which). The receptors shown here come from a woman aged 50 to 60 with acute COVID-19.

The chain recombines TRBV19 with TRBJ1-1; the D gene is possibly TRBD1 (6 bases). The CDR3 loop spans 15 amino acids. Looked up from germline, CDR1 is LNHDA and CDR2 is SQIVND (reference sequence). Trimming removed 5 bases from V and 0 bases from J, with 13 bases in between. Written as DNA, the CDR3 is TGTGCCAGTAGTGTCAACAGGGTGATGAACACTGAAGCTTTCTTT. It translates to CASSVNRVMNTEAFF.

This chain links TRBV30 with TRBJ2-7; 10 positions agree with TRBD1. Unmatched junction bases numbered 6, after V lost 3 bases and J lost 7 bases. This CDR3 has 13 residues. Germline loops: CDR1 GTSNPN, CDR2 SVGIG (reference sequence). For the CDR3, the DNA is TGTGCCTGGAGGACAGGGGGCTGGGGTGAGCAGTACTTC. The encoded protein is CAWRTGGWGEQYF.

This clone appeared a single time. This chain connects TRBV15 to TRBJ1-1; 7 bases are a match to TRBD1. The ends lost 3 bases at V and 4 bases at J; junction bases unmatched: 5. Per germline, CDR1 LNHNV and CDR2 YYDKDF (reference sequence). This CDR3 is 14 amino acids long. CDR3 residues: CATSSRQGGTEAFF. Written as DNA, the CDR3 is TGTGCCACCAGCAGTAGACAGGGTGGCACTGAAGCTTTCTTT.

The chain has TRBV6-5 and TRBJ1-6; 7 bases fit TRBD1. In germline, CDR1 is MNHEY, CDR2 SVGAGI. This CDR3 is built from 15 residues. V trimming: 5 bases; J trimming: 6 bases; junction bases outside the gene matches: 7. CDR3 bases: TGTGCCAGCAGTAGCCCGGGACAGCCTAATTCACCCCTCCACTTT. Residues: CASSSPGQPNSPLHF.

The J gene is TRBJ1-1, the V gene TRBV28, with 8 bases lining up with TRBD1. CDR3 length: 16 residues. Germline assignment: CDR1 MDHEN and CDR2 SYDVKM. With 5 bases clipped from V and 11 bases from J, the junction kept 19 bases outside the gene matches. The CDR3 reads CASSPFRQGPYDAAFF. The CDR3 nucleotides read TGTGCCAGCAGTCCTTTTCGACAGGGGCCCTATGACGCCGCTTTCTTT.

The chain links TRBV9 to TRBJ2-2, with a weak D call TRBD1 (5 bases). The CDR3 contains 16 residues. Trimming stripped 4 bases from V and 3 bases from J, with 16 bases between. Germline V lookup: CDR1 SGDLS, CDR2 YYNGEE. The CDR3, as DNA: TGTGCCAGCAGCTCTGGACAAACCCGGGACACCGGGGAGCTGTTTTTT. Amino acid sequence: CASSSGQTRDTGELFF.

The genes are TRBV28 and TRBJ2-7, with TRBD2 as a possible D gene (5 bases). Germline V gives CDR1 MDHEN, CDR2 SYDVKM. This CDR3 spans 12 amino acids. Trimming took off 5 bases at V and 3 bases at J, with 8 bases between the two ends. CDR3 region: CASSTGVYEQYF. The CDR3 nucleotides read TGTGCCAGCAGTACCGGGGTCTACGAGCAGTACTTC.